This TCR beta chain emerged from a study of PD-1 and CTLA-4 blockade in melanoma. Sequencing was performed with immunoSEQ multiplex PCR; in TCRdb, only in-frame clones are kept and a portion is missing. This table has some 15,000 clones, more than 65% appearing once. The CDR3 contains 15 residues. CDR1 is MDHEN, CDR2 SYDVKM, per germline. With 2 bases removed from V and 9 bases from J, the gap between germline ends came to 17 bases. This clone was seen once. J is TRBJ2-1 and V is TRBV28; D may correspond to TRBD1 or TRBD2 (5 bases each). This TCR was sampled from a human donor with melanoma. Sequences were derived from CD8+ T cells from peripheral blood, sampled before anti-PD-1 treatment. In nucleotides, the CDR3 is TGTGCCAGCAGTTTAGGGTTGCAGGTCGGGGCTGAGCAGTTCTTC. As protein: CASSLGLQVGAEQFF. Using reference TRBV28 and TRBJ2-1 for the parts outside the CDR3, the full variable domain is DVKVTQSSRYLVKRTGEKVFLECVQDMDHENMFWYRQDPGLGLRLIYFSYDVKMKEKGDIPEGYSVSREKKERFSLILESASTNQTSMYLCASSLGLQVGAEQFFGPGTRLTVL.